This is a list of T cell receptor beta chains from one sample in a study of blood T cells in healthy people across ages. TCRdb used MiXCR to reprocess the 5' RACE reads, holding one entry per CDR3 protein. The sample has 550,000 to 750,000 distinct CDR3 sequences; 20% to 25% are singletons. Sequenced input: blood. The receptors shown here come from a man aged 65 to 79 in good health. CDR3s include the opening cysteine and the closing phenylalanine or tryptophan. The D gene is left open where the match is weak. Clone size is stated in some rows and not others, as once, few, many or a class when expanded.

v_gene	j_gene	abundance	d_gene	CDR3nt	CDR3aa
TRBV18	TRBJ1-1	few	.	TGTGCCAGCTCACCACCGGTGGGGACCACTGAAGCTTTCTTT	CASSPPVGTTEAFF
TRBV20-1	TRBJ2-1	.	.	TGCAGTGCTAGCCCCTCCCTTGAGGCAAATGAGCAGTTCTTC	CSASPSLEANEQFF
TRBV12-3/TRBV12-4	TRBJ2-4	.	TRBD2	TGTGCCAGCAGCTCGACTAGCGGGAGTCGGGTGGGAAACATTCAGTACTTC	CASSSTSGSRVGNIQYF
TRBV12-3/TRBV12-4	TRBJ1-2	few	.	TGTGCCAGCAGTCTCTATTACGAGGGCTACACCTTC	CASSLYYEGYTF
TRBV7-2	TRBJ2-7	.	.	TGTGCCAGCAGCTTTCGTAACGAGCAGTACTTC	CASSFRNEQYF
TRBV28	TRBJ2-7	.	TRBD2	TGTGCCAGCAGTTTATGGCTAGCGGGAGGGCTCTACGAGCAGTACTTC	CASSLWLAGGLYEQYF
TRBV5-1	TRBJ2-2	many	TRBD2	TGTGCCAGCAGCCCTAGCGGGGGGAACACCGGGGAGCTGTTTTTT	CASSPSGGNTGELFF
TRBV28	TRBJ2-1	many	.	TGTGCCAGCAGCGCCGACTACGCTTCGTTCAATGAGCAGTTCTTC	CASSADYASFNEQFF
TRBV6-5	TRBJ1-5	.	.	TGTGCCAGCAGCTCCGACCGGGGTCAGCCCCAGCATTTT	CASSSDRGQPQHF
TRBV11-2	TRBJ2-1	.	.	TGTGCCAGCAGTCGTCCAACGGGGACTTACAATGAGCAGTTCTTC	CASSRPTGTYNEQFF
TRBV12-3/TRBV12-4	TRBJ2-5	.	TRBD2	TGTGCCAGCAGTTTACTAGCGGGAACCCCCGAGACCCAGTACTTC	CASSLLAGTPETQYF
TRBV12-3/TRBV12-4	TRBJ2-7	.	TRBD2	TGTGCCAGCAGCCCGGGACTAGCGGGAGGCAAGGACGAGCAGTACTTC	CASSPGLAGGKDEQYF
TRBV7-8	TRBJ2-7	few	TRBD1	TGTGCCAGCAGCTTAGGAAACAGGGGAAGTAGCTCCTACGAGCAGTACTTC	CASSLGNRGSSSYEQYF
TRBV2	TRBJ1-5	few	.	TGTGCCAGCAGTGAACAGGGGTGGCCTCAGCCCCAGCATTTT	CASSEQGWPQPQHF
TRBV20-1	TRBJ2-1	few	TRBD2	TGCAGTGCTAGAGGAAGCGGGAACTCCTACAATGAGCAGTTCTTC	CSARGSGNSYNEQFF
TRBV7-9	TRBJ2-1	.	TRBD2	TGTGCCAGCAGCTTAGGGACTAGCGAGGACCGCAGTGTACAGTTCTTC	CASSLGTSEDRSVQFF
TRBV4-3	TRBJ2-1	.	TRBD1	TGCGCCAGCAGCCGACTATCGACAGGGCTTGAGCAGTTCTTC	CASSRLSTGLEQFF
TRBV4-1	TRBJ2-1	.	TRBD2	TGCGCCAGCAGCCAAAGAATCGCTAGCGGGAGGAATGAGCAGTTCTTC	CASSQRIASGRNEQFF
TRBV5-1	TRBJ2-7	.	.	TGCGCCAGCAGCTTGTTGTCGGCTTACGAGCAGTACTTC	CASSLLSAYEQYF
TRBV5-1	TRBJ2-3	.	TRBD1	TGCGCCAGCAGCACCGAACAGGGGACAGATACGCAGTATTTT	CASSTEQGTDTQYF
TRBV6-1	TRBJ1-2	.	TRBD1	TGTGCCAGCAGTGGCGTAGGACAGGGCGACTATGGCTACACCTTC	CASSGVGQGDYGYTF
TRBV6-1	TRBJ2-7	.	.	TGTGCCAGCAGCGACAGGAGGGAGCAGTACTTC	CASSDRREQYF
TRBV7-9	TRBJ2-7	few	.	TGTGCCAGCAGCTTAGGCTGGACGGGGGACTCCTACGAGCAGTACTTC	CASSLGWTGDSYEQYF
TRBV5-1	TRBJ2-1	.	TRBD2	TGCGCCAGCAGCTTGGGACTAGCAGACTCCTACAATGAGCAGTTCTTC	CASSLGLADSYNEQFF
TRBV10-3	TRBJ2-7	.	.	TGTGCCATCAGTGAGTCGGATCTCCACGAGCAGTACTTC	CAISESDLHEQYF
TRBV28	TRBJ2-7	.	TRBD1	TGTGCCAGCAGTTTAAGGACAGGGGGCAAGTACGAGCAGTACTTC	CASSLRTGGKYEQYF
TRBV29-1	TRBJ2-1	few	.	TGCAGCGTTGAAAAGGGAACAGGGAGGTCCTACAATGAGCAGTTCTTC	CSVEKGTGRSYNEQFF
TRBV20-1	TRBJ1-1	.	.	TGCAGTGCTAGAGGGCAGTGGGATGAAGCTTTCTTT	CSARGQWDEAFF
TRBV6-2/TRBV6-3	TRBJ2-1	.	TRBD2	TGTGCCAGCAGTTACTCGAGTGGCGGGAGGCTCAATGAGCAGTTCTTC	CASSYSSGGRLNEQFF
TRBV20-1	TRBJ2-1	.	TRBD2	TGCAGTGCGGAGTTAGGGGATCGGGGGGATTCCTACAATGAGCAGTTCTTC	CSAELGDRGDSYNEQFF
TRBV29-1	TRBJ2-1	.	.	TGCAGCGTTGAAGGCTCTTCAAGGACCTACAATGAGCAGTTCTTC	CSVEGSSRTYNEQFF
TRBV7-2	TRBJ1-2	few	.	TGTGCCAGCAGCTCCGGGACACGCGACGGCTACACCTTC	CASSSGTRDGYTF
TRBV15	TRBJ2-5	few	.	TGTGCCACCAGCAGAGATGGGCTATTCCAAGAGACCCAGTACTTC	CATSRDGLFQETQYF
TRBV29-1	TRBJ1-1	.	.	TGCAGCGTGGGCGGCGGGGGGCTTAACACTGAAGCTTTCTTT	CSVGGGGLNTEAFF
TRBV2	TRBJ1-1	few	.	TGTGCCAGCAGTGAAGAAGGGGTGAACACTGAAGCTTTCTTT	CASSEEGVNTEAFF
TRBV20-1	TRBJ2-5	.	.	TGCAGTGCTAGCCCCGGTCGATTAGGGGAGACCCAGTACTTC	CSASPGRLGETQYF
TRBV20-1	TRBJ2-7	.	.	TGCAGTGCTAGAGGTTCCAGAATATCGGCGGATTACGAGCAGTACTTC	CSARGSRISADYEQYF
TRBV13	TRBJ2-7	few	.	TGTGCCAGCAGCCTACCCGGGAGAACCTACGAGCAGTACTTC	CASSLPGRTYEQYF
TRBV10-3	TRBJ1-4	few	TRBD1	TGTGCCATCAGTGGGGGACAGGGGAATGAAAAACTGTTTTTT	CAISGGQGNEKLFF
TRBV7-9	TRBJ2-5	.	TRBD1	TGTGCCAGCAGTTGGGACAGGGAAGGTTTTCAAGAGACCCAGTACTTC	CASSWDREGFQETQYF
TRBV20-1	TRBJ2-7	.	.	TGCAGTGCTAGAGATAACAGATACCACTCCTACGAGCAGTACTTC	CSARDNRYHSYEQYF
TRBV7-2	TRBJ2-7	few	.	TGTGCCAGCAGCCACCCAGTGCGTGGGGAGCAGTACTTC	CASSHPVRGEQYF
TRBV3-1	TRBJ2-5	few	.	TGTGCCAGCACCTTCGAAGGGGCAGTCACAGAGACCCAGTACTTC	CASTFEGAVTETQYF
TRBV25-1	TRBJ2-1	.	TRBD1	TGTGCCAGCAGTGAGGACAGGGGTGAACAGTTCTTC	CASSEDRGEQFF
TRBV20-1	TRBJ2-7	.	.	TGCAGTGCCAGAGACTATCACTACGAGCAGTACTTC	CSARDYHYEQYF
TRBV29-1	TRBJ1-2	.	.	TGCAGCGTTGCACAGGCAAGAAGCGACTATGGCTACACCTTC	CSVAQARSDYGYTF